A selection of T cell receptor beta chains follows, all from one sample in a study of shared clonotypes between healthy human individuals. Clones were read by immunoSEQ multiplex PCR, and TCRdb kept only the in-frame ones, dropping some. The data contain about 100,000 clones, 60% to 70% of them singletons. The material sequenced was memory CD8+ T cells sorted from blood. Receptor source: a man aged 30 to 45 in good health. Each CDR3 is given with its conserved first and last residue. A D gene is named only where the DNA matches it firmly. Only part of the rows carry a size: once, few, many, or a class if the clone is expanded.

TRBJ1-3 | TRBV4-1 | - | - | CASSQVKGSGNTIYF | TGCGCCAGCAGCCAAGTAAAAGGGTCTGGAAACACCATATATTTT
TRBJ2-5 | TRBV19 | TRBD2 | - | CASSIGSSGSRRETQYF | TGTGCCAGTAGTATAGGCTCTAGCGGGTCAAGGCGGGAGACCCAGTACTTC
TRBJ2-7 | TRBV9 | - | - | CASSVSGDTYEQYF | TGTGCCAGCAGCGTATCGGGGGATACCTACGAGCAGTACTTC
TRBJ2-7 | TRBV6-1 | - | - | CATSGGGEQYF | TGTGCCACTAGTGGGGGTGGGGAGCAGTACTTC
TRBJ2-7 | TRBV28 | - | many | CASSLLNYEQYF | TGTGCCAGCAGTTTGTTAAACTACGAGCAGTACTTC
TRBJ2-7 | TRBV6-1 | - | - | CASRGYEQYF | TGTGCCAGCAGGGGCTACGAGCAGTACTTC
TRBJ2-5 | TRBV27 | TRBD2 | few | CASSTSGGQETQYF | TGTGCCAGCAGCACTAGCGGGGGACAAGAGACCCAGTACTTC
TRBJ2-1 | TRBV6-4 | - | - | CASSALATGSYNEQFF | TGTGCCAGCAGTGCCCTAGCGACCGGCTCCTACAATGAGCAGTTCTTC
TRBJ2-5 | TRBV30 | - | many | CAWSATSTGETQYF | TGTGCCTGGAGTGCTACTAGTACCGGAGAGACCCAGTACTTC
TRBJ2-3 | TRBV11-1 | - | - | CASSLNWGTQYF | TGTGCCAGCAGCTTAAACTGGGGAACGCAGTATTTT
TRBJ2-1 | TRBV7-6 | TRBD2 | - | CASSLLTSGRGNEQFF | TGTGCCAGCAGCCTACTGACTAGCGGGAGAGGGAATGAGCAGTTCTTC
TRBJ2-7 | TRBV19 | TRBD2 | - | CASSIREGYEQYF | TGTGCCAGTAGTATCCGGGAGGGATACGAGCAGTACTTC
TRBJ2-2 | TRBV7-6 | TRBD2 | - | CASSLGAGGPFANTGELFF | TGTGCCAGCAGCTTAGGGGCGGGAGGGCCCTTCGCGAACACCGGGGAGCTGTTTTTT
TRBJ1-4 | TRBV11-2 | - | many | CARDIGITNEKLFF | TGTGCCAGGGATATTGGAATAACTAATGAAAAACTGTTTTTT
TRBJ2-7 | TRBV5-1 | - | - | CASSQTETYEQYF | TGCGCCAGCAGCCAGACTGAAACCTACGAGCAGTACTTC
TRBJ2-7 | TRBV5-4 | - | - | CASSHTSYEQYF | TGTGCCAGCAGCCATACTAGCTACGAGCAGTACTTC
TRBJ2-1 | TRBV15 | TRBD2 | - | CATSRELAGGPVMFF | TGTGCCACCAGCAGAGAACTAGCGGGAGGGCCTGTTATGTTCTTC
TRBJ1-2 | TRBV5-4 | - | - | CASSLAGGTLNGYTF | TGTGCCAGCAGCTTGGCGGGGGGCACCCTCAATGGCTACACCTTC
TRBJ2-1 | TRBV7-9 | TRBD2 | few | CASSQGLAGVGYNEQFF | TGTGCCAGCAGCCAGGGACTAGCGGGAGTCGGCTACAATGAGCAGTTCTTC
TRBJ2-4 | TRBV7-8 | TRBD2 | - | CASSSGLAGAKNIQYF | TGTGCCAGCAGCTCAGGACTAGCGGGAGCCAAAAACATTCAGTACTTC
TRBJ2-1 | TRBV6-5 | TRBD2 | - | CASSWPVSGRGNEQFF | TGTGCCAGCAGTTGGCCTGTTAGCGGGAGGGGAAATGAGCAGTTCTTC
TRBJ1-5 | TRBV29-1 | - | - | CSVQVTARNSNQPQHF | TGCAGCGTTCAAGTAACGGCCCGTAATAGCAATCAGCCCCAGCATTTT
TRBJ2-7 | TRBV18 | - | - | CASSPESAGAYEQYF | TGTGCCAGCTCACCCGAATCGGCAGGGGCCTACGAGCAGTACTTC
TRBJ2-3 | TRBV5-4 | - | - | CASSLDISLSTDTQYF | TGTGCCAGCAGCCTGGACATAAGCCTTAGCACAGATACGCAGTATTTT
TRBJ2-7 | TRBV11-2 | - | - | CASSSKVGDPYEQYF | TGTGCCAGCAGCTCCAAGGTCGGAGACCCCTACGAGCAGTACTTC
TRBJ2-5 | TRBV29-1 | - | - | CSVVGANQETQYF | TGCAGCGTTGTAGGCGCTAACCAAGAGACCCAGTACTTC
TRBJ2-7 | TRBV11-2 | - | - | CASSLAGAEQYF | TGTGCCAGCAGCTTGGCGGGGGCCGAGCAGTACTTC
TRBJ1-2 | TRBV5-4 | - | - | CASSLRGTGVYGYTF | TGTGCCAGCAGCTTGCGGGGGACGGGGGTCTATGGCTACACCTTC